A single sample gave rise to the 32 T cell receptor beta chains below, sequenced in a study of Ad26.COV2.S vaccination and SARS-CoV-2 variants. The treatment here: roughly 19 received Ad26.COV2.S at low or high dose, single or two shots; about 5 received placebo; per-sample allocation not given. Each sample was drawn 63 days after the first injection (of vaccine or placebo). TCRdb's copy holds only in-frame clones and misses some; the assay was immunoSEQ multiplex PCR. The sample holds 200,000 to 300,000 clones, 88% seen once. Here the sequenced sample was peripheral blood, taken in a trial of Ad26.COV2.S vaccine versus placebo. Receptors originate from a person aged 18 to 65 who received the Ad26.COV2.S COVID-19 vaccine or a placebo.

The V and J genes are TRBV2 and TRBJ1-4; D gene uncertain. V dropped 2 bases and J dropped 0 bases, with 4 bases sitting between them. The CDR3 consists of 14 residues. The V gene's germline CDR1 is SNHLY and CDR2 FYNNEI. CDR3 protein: CASSERATNEKLFF. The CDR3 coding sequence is TGTGCCAGCAGTGAACGCGCAACTAATGAAAAACTGTTTTTT.

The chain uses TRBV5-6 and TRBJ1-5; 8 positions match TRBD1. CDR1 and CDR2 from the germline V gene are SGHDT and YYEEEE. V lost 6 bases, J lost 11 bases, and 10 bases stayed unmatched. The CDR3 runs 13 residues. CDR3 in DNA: TGTGCCAGCACCCGACAGGGGTCCAGGGCCCAGCATTTT. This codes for CASTRQGSRAQHF.

Here the CDR3 DNA reads TGTGCCAGCAGTTCTGGGCCTCCTGAAGCTTTCTTT. As protein: CASSSGPPEAFF. The rearrangement uses TRBV28 and TRBJ1-1; no clear D. This CDR3 has 12 amino acids. Germline V gene sequence: CDR1 MDHEN, CDR2 SYDVKM. Trimming pared 4 bases from V and 6 bases from J, leaving 9 bases between.

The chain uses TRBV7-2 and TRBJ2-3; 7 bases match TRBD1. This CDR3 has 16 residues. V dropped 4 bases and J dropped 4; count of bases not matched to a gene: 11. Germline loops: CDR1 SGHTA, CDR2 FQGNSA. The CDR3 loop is CASSSTGVLRPDTQYF. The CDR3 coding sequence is TGTGCCAGCAGCTCCACAGGGGTCCTCAGACCAGATACGCAGTATTTT.

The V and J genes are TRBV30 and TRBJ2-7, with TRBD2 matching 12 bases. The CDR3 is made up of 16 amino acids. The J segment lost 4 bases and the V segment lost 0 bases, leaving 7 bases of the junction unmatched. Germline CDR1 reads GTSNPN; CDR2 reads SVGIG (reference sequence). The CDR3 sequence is CAWSVLGLAGKYEQYF. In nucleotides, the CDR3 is TGTGCCTGGAGTGTACTCGGACTAGCGGGAAAATACGAGCAGTACTTC.

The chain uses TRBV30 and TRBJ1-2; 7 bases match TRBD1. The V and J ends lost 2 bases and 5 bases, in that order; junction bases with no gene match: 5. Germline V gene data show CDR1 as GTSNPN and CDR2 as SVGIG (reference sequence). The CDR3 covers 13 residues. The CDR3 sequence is CAWSRDRPYGYTF. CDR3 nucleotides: TGTGCCTGGAGTAGGGACAGACCTTATGGCTACACCTTC.

CDR3 DNA sequence: TGTGCCAGCAGCTTGGATCTGGGTACCGGGGAGCTGTTTTTT. Encoded protein: CASSLDLGTGELFF. The gene calls are TRBV5-8 and TRBJ2-2; D is ambiguous. The CDR3 covers 14 residues. Germline V gene sequence: CDR1 SGHTS, CDR2 YDEGEE. With 0 bases removed from V and 5 bases from J, the gap between germline ends came to 8 bases.

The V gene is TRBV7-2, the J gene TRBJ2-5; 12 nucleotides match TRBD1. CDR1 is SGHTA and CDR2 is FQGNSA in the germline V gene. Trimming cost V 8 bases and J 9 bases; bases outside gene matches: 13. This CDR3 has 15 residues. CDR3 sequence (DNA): TGTGCCAGCGGGCAACCGGGACAGGGGGCCCTAGCCCAGTACTTC. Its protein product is CASGQPGQGALAQYF.

This CDR3 reads CASTSERTSPQETQYF. CDR3 sequence (DNA): TGTGCCAGCACCAGCGAACGGACCAGCCCCCAAGAGACCCAGTACTTC. V and J are TRBV7-9 and TRBJ2-5; D ambiguous. This CDR3 has 16 residues. Germline V gives CDR1 SEHNR, CDR2 FQNEAQ (reference sequence). V was shortened by 7 bases and J by 1 base, with 19 bases between the two germline ends.

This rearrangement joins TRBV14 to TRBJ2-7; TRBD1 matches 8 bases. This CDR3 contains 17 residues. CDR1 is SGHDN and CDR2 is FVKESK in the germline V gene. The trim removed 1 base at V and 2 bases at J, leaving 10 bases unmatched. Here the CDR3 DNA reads TGTGCCAGCAGCCAAGGAGGTTGGGCAGGGGGCCCCTACGAGCAGTACTTC. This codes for CASSQGGWAGGPYEQYF. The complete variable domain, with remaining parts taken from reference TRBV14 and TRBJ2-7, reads EAGVTQFPSHSVIEKGQTVTLRCDPISGHDNLYWYRRVMGKEIKFLLHFVKESKQDESGMPNNRFLAERTGGTYSTLKVQPAELEDSGVYFCASSQGGWAGGPYEQYFGPGTRLTVT.

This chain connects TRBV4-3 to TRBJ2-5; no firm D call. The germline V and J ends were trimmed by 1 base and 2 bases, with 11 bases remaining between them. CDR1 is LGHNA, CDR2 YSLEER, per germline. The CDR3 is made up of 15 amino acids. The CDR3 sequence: CASSQVIGDQETQYF. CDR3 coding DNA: TGCGCCAGCAGCCAAGTAATTGGGGATCAAGAGACCCAGTACTTC.

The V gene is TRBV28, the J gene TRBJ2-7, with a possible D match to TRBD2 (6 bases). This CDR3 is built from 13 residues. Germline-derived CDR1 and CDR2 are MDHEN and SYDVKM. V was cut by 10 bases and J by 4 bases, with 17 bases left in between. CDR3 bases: TGTGCCACCAGGCCGGGACTTCCTTACGAGCAGTACTTC. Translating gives CATRPGLPYEQYF.

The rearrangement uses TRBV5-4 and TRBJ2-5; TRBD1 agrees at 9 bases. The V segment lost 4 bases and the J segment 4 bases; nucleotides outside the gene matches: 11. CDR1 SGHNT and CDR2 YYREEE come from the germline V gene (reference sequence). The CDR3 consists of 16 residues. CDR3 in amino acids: CASSEPGQGLRETQYF. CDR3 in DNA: TGTGCCAGCAGCGAACCGGGACAGGGTCTCAGAGAGACCCAGTACTTC.

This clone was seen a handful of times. The CDR3 DNA reads TGTGCCAGCAGTTCCCTCCCGACAAACTCCTACGAGCAGTACTTC. Protein: CASSSLPTNSYEQYF. The chain links TRBV6-5 to TRBJ2-7; D is unclear. CDR3 length equals 15 residues. The V gene lost 4 bases and the J gene lost 0 bases, with 13 bases spanning the gap. Germline V lookup: CDR1 MNHEY, CDR2 SVGAGI.

As DNA, the CDR3 is TGTGCCAGCAGCTTCGGACAGACCGCCGAGCAGTACTTC. Protein sequence: CASSFGQTAEQYF. This chain connects TRBV5-5 to TRBJ2-7; D perhaps matches TRBD1 (6 bases). CDR1 and CDR2 from the germline V gene are SGHKS and YYEKEE (reference sequence). The CDR3 has 13 amino acids. Trimming pared 2 bases from V and 6 bases from J, leaving 12 bases between.

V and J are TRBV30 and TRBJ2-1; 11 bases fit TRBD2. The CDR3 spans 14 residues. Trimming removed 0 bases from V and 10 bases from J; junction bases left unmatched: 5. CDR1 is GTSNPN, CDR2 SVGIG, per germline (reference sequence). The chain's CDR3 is CAWSVGLAGGEQFF. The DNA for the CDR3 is TGTGCCTGGAGTGTCGGACTAGCGGGCGGAGAGCAGTTCTTC.

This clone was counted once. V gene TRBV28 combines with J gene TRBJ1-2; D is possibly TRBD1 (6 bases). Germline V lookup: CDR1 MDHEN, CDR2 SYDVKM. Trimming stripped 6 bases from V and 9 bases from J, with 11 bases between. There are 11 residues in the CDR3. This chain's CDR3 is CASSYTGSYTF. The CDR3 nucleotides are TGTGCCAGCAGCTATACAGGGAGCTACACCTTC.

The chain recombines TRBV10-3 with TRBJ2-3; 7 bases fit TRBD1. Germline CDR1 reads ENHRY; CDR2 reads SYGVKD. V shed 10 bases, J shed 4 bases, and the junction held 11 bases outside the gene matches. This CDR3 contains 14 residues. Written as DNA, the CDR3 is TGTGCCACACGGAGAGGGCAGGGGGCAGATACGCAGTATTTT. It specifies CATRRGQGADTQYF.

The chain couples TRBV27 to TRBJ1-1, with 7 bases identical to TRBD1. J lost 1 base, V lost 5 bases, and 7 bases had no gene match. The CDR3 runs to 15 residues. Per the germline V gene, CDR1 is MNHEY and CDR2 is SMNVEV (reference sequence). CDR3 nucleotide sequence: TGTGCCAGCAGTCCCCTATGGACAGGGAACACTGAAGCTTTCTTT. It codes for CASSPLWTGNTEAFF.

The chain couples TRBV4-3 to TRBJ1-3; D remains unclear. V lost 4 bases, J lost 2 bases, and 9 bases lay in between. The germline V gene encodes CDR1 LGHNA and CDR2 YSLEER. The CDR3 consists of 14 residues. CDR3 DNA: TGCGCCAGCAGCCCCCTAATGGCTGGAAACACCATATATTTT. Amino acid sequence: CASSPLMAGNTIYF.

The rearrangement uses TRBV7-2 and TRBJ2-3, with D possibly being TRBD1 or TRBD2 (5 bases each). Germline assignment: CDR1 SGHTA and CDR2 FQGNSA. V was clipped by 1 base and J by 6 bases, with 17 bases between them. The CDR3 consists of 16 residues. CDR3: CASSLGGTGPLDTQYF. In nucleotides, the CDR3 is TGTGCCAGCAGCTTAGGAGGGACGGGACCGCTCGATACGCAGTATTTT.

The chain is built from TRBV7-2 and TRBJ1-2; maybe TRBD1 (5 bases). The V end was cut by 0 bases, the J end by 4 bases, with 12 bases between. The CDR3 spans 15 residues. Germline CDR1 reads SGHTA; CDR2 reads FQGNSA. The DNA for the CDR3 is TGTGCCAGCAGCTTAGCCAGGGTTCAGGTCTATGGCTACACCTTC. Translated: CASSLARVQVYGYTF. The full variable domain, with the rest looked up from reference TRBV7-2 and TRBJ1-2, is GAGVSQSPSNKVTEKGKDVELRCDPISGHTALYWYRQSLGQGLEFLIYFQGNSAPDKSGLPSDRFSAERTGGSVSTLTIQRTQQEDSAVYLCASSLARVQVYGYTFGSGTRLTVV.

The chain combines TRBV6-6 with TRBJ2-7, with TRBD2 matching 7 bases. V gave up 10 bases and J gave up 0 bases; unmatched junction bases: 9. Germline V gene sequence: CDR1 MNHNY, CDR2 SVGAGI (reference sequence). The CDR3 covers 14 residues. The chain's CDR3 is CATRSGDSSYEQYF. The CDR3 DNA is TGTGCCACCCGAAGCGGGGACTCCTCCTACGAGCAGTACTTC.

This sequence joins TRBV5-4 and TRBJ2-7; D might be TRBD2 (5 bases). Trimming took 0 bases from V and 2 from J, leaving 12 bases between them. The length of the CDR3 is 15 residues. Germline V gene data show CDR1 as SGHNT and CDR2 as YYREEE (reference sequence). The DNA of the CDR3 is TGTGCCAGCAGCTTGGAGCCTAGCCCCACCTACGAGCAGTACTTC. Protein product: CASSLEPSPTYEQYF.

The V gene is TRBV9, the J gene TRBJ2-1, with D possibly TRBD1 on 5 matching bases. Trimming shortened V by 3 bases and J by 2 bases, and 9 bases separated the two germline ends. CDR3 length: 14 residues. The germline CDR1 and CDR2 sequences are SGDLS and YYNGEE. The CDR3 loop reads CASSARVAYNEQFF. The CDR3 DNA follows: TGTGCCAGCAGCGCCAGGGTTGCCTACAATGAGCAGTTCTTC.

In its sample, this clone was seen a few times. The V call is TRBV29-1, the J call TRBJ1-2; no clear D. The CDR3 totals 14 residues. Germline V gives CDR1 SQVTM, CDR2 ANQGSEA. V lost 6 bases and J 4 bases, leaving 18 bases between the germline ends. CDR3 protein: CSVRRAGNIYGYTF. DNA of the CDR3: TGCAGCGTCCGACGGGCTGGGAATATCTATGGCTACACCTTC.

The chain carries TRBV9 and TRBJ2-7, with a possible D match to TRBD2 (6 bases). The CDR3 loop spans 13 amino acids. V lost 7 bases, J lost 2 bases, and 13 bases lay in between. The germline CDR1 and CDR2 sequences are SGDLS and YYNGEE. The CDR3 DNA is TGTGCCAGCGGTAGCGGCACTACCTACGAGCAGTACTTC. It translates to CASGSGTTYEQYF.

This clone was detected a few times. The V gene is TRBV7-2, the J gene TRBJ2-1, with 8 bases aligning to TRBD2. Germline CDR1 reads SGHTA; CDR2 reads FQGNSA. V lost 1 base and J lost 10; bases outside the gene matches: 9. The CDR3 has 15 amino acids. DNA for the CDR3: TGTGCCAGCAGCTTAGACGGCGGGAGGTCGGAAGAGCAGTTCTTC. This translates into CASSLDGGRSEEQFF.

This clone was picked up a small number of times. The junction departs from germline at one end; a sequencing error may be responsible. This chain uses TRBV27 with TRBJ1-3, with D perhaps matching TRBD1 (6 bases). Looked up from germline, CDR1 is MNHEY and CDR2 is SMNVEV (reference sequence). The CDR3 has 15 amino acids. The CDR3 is CASSLSTGIGNTIYF. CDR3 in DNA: TGTGCCAGCAGTCTATCGACAGGAATCGGAAACACCATATATTTT.

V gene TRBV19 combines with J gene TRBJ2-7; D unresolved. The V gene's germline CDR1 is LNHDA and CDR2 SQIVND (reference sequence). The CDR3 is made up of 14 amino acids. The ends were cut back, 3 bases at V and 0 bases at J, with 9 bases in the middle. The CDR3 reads CASSILVGSYEQYF. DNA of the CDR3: TGTGCCAGTAGTATTCTGGTCGGCTCCTACGAGCAGTACTTC.

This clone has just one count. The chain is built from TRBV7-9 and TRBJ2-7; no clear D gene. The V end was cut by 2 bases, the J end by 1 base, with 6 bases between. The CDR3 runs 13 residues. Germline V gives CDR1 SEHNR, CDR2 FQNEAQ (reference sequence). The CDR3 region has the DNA TGTGCCAGCAGCTTAATCGGGTCCTACGAGCAGTACTTC. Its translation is CASSLIGSYEQYF. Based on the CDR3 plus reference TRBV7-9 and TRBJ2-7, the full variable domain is DTGVSQNPRHKITKRGQNVTFRCDPISEHNRLYWYRQTLGQGPEFLTYFQNEAQLEKSRLLSDRFSAERPKGSFSTLEIQRTEQGDSAMYLCASSLIGSYEQYFGPGTRLTVT.

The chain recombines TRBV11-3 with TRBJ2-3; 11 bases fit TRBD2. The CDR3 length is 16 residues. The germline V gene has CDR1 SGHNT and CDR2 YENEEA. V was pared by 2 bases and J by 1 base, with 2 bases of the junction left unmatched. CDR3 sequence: CASSLTLAGGTDTQYF. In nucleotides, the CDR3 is TGTGCCAGCAGCTTAACACTAGCGGGGGGCACAGATACGCAGTATTTT.